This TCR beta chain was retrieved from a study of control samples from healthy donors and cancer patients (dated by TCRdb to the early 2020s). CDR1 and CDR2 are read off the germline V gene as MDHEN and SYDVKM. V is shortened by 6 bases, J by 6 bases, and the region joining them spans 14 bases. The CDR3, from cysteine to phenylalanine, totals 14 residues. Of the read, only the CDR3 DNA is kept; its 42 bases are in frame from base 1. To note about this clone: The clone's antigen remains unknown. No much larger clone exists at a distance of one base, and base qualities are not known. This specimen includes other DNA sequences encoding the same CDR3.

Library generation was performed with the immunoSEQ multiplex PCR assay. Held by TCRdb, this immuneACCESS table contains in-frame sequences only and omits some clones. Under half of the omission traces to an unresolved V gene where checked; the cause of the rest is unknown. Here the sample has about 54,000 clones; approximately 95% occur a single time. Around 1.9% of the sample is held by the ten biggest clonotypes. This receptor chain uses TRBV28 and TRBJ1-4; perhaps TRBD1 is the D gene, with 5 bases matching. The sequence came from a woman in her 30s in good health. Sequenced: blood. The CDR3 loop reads CASSPGQGYEKLFF. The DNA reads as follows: TGTGCCAGCAGCCCCGGGCAGGGTTATGAAAAACTGTTTTTT.